Below, 20 T cell receptor beta chains from the same sample are listed, as sequenced in a study of beta chain features in type 1 diabetes. Study results and caveats: Patients with Type 1 diabetes showed moderately but significantly shorter TCRB CDR3s in all four CD4+ subsets.

Isolated RNA was reverse transcribed in full, so expressed TCRB transcripts were sequenced. The data were produced by immunoSEQ multiplex PCR, yet TCRdb's version contains in-frame clones alone and is incomplete. The table lists approximately 250,000 clones, approximately 16% of them singletons. The antigens for these receptors are not known. Specimen: naive CD4+ T cells from blood. These receptors were taken from a man younger than 45 with type 1 diabetes.

This chain joins TRBV4-3 and TRBJ2-7; D is unclear. The CDR3 loop spans 13 amino acids. With 0 bases removed from V and 3 bases from J, the gap between germline ends came to 6 bases. Germline loops: CDR1 LGHNA, CDR2 YSLEER. The DNA for the CDR3 is TGCGCCAGCAGCCAAGAGAACCGCTACGAGCAGTACTTC. As protein: CASSQENRYEQYF.

This clone was seen more than once but under ten times. The genes are TRBV7-2 and TRBJ2-4; 8 bases align to TRBD1. Germline V lookup: CDR1 SGHTA, CDR2 FQGNSA. The CDR3 has 17 amino acids. The trim removed 4 bases at V and 0 bases at J, leaving 8 bases unmatched. The CDR3 spells CASSSRQGPAAKNIQYF. CDR3 bases: TGTGCCAGCAGCTCGCGACAGGGGCCCGCAGCCAAAAACATTCAGTACTTC.

This rearrangement joins TRBV30 to TRBJ2-1; D uncertain. V was trimmed by 3 bases and J by 0 bases, leaving 12 bases between them. Germline CDR1 is GTSNPN and CDR2 is SVGIG (reference sequence). CDR3 size: 15 residues. The CDR3 is CAWRVGRYSYNEQFF. DNA of the CDR3: TGTGCCTGGAGAGTGGGCAGGTACTCCTACAATGAGCAGTTCTTC.

A few counts support this clone. V gene TRBV5-1 combines with J gene TRBJ2-7, with 12 bases aligning to TRBD2. The trim removed 5 bases at V and 3 bases at J, leaving 3 bases unmatched. The germline V gene encodes CDR1 SGHRS and CDR2 YFSETQ. The CDR3 runs to 14 residues. The CDR3 DNA follows: TGCGCCAGCAGACAGACTAGCGGGAGCTACGAGCAGTACTTC. It encodes CASRQTSGSYEQYF.

The chain uses TRBV6-6 and TRBJ2-5; 10 nucleotides match TRBD2. Trimming took 6 bases from V and 4 from J; bases not matched to a gene: 8. The CDR3 runs 15 residues. Looked up from germline, CDR1 is MNHNY and CDR2 is SVGAGI (reference sequence). CDR3 nucleotide sequence: TGTGCCAGCAGAACCTCTAGCGGGAGTGCAGAGACCCAGTACTTC. Translated: CASRTSSGSAETQYF.

This clone was recorded a few times. This chain uses TRBV20-1 with TRBJ1-2; no definite D call. This CDR3 is built from 11 residues. In germline, CDR1 is DFQATT, CDR2 SNEGSKA (reference sequence). Trimming took off 3 bases at V and 8 bases at J, with 10 bases between the two ends. CDR3 loop: CSASLFDGYTF. In DNA, the CDR3 is TGCAGTGCTAGTCTCTTTGACGGCTACACCTTC.

The chain is built from TRBV7-2 and TRBJ2-1; 8 bases fit TRBD2. Germline CDR1 SGHTA, CDR2 FQGNSA. V shed 5 bases, J shed 5 bases, and the junction held 11 bases outside the gene matches. The CDR3 is 16 amino acids. The CDR3 region has the DNA TGTGCCAGCAGCACGACCGGGACTAGTAGACACAATGAGCAGTTCTTC. Protein sequence: CASSTTGTSRHNEQFF.

This clone has more than one count but fewer than ten. The chain joins TRBV9 to TRBJ2-3, with 8 nucleotides matching TRBD1. CDR1 is SGDLS and CDR2 is YYNGEE in the germline V gene. The CDR3 extends over 15 amino acids. The V and J ends lost 2 bases and 2 bases, in that order; junction bases with no gene match: 4. DNA for the CDR3: TGTGCCAGCAGCGTCGGACAGGGACACACAGATACGCAGTATTTT. Protein sequence: CASSVGQGHTDTQYF.

The chain joins TRBV6-5 to TRBJ2-7, with D perhaps TRBD1 (5 bases). This CDR3 is 14 amino acids long. The ends were cut back, 5 bases at V and 0 bases at J, with 11 bases in the middle. Germline V gene lookup returns CDR1 MNHEY and CDR2 SVGAGI. CDR3 amino acids: CASSLYRSSYEQYF. CDR3 DNA: TGTGCCAGCAGTCTCTACAGGAGCTCCTACGAGCAGTACTTC.

This clone was found a few times. This chain links TRBV9 with TRBJ1-5; D not resolved. The CDR3 runs 13 residues. The germline V gene encodes CDR1 SGDLS and CDR2 YYNGEE. V gave up 4 bases and J gave up 2 bases, with 7 bases separating them. The CDR3 region has the DNA TGTGCCAGCAGCTACCAGGGCAATCAGCCCCAGCATTTT. Protein product: CASSYQGNQPQHF.

This clone was found a few times. The gene calls are TRBV7-9 and TRBJ2-2; maybe TRBD1 (6 bases). In germline, CDR1 is SEHNR, CDR2 FQNEAQ (reference sequence). Trimming left V 4 bases short and J 1 base short, with 13 bases between. The CDR3 spans 16 residues. The CDR3 DNA sequence: TGTGCCAGCAGCTCCCTCATGACAGGGAACACCGGGGAGCTGTTTTTT. It translates to CASSSLMTGNTGELFF.

In this sample, this clone turned up a few times. The gene calls are TRBV9 and TRBJ2-5, with TRBD2 matching over 11 bases. The length of the CDR3 is 18 residues. Germline values: CDR1 SGDLS, CDR2 YYNGEE. V lost 0 bases, J lost 2 bases, and 9 bases stayed unmatched. The CDR3 region has the DNA TGTGCCAGCAGCGTAGGACCTCCCGGGACTAGCGGTCAAGAGACCCAGTACTTC. This translates into CASSVGPPGTSGQETQYF.

This chain uses TRBV7-3 with TRBJ2-1; D is uncertain. Germline-derived CDR1 and CDR2 are SGHTA and FQGTGA. This CDR3 spans 13 amino acids. Trimming took off 0 bases at V and 9 bases at J, with 9 bases between the two ends. In nucleotides, the CDR3 is TGTGCCAGCAGCTTAACAGGAGACGGTGAGCAGTTCTTC. This gives the protein CASSLTGDGEQFF. The whole variable domain, remainder taken from reference TRBV7-3 and TRBJ2-1, is GAGVSQTPSNKVTEKGKYVELRCDPISGHTALYWYRQSLGQGPEFLIYFQGTGAADDSGLPNDRFFAVRPEGSVSTLKIQRTERGDSAVYLCASSLTGDGEQFFGPGTRLTVL.

The rearrangement joins TRBV27 to TRBJ2-6; 9 bases fit TRBD1. Trimming removed 4 bases from V and 4 bases from J; junction bases left unmatched: 8. The CDR3 is 17 amino acids. In germline, CDR1 is MNHEY, CDR2 SMNVEV (reference sequence). The CDR3: CASSWDRVPAGANVLTF. In DNA form, the CDR3 reads TGTGCCAGCAGTTGGGACAGGGTTCCCGCCGGGGCCAACGTCCTGACTTTC. The variable domain in full, with the rest retrieved from reference TRBV27 and TRBJ2-6, is EAQVTQNPRYLITVTGKKLTVTCSQNMNHEYMSWYRQDPGLGLRQIYYSMNVEVTDKGDVPEGYKVSRKEKRNFPLILESPSPNQTSLYFCASSWDRVPAGANVLTFGAGSRLTVL.

This clone has only a few counts. The chain employs TRBV6-1 and TRBJ2-3, with D possibly TRBD2 on 6 matching bases. The CDR3 is 14 amino acids. Germline loops: CDR1 MNHNS, CDR2 SASEGT. Trimming left V 8 bases short and J 2 bases short, with 14 bases between. The CDR3: CASVTGVVTDTQYF. CDR3 nucleotide sequence: TGTGCCAGCGTTACGGGAGTTGTCACAGATACGCAGTATTTT.

V usage is TRBV29-1 and J usage is TRBJ2-6; D is uncertain. From germline, CDR1 is SQVTM and CDR2 ANQGSEA. The CDR3 totals 12 residues. Trimming shortened V by 7 bases and J by 1 base, and 5 bases separated the two germline ends. CDR3 DNA: TGCAGCGGGTTGTCTGGGGCCAACGTCCTGACTTTC. This sequence encodes CSGLSGANVLTF.

This clone occurred a few times. This chain connects TRBV6-5 to TRBJ2-5; possibly TRBD1 or TRBD2 for D (5 bases each). Germline V CDR1 and CDR2: MNHEY, SVGAGI. The CDR3 is made up of 16 amino acids. V was shortened by 0 bases and J by 3 bases, with 14 bases between the two germline ends. CDR3 bases: TGTGCCAGCAGTTACTCGATTCAGGTGGGGGAAGAGACCCAGTACTTC. This translates into CASSYSIQVGEETQYF.

The genes are TRBV7-3 and TRBJ2-3, with D perhaps matching TRBD2 (6 bases). V lost 2 bases and J lost 3, with 9 bases in between. The CDR3 is made up of 14 amino acids. The germline gives CDR1 SGHTA, CDR2 FQGTGA. Here the CDR3 reads CASSLGGATDTQYF. The CDR3, as DNA: TGTGCCAGCAGCTTAGGCGGGGCGACAGATACGCAGTATTTT.

The J gene is TRBJ2-2, the V gene TRBV29-1; 10 bases match TRBD2. The CDR3 has 16 amino acids. Germline CDR1 and CDR2: SQVTM and ANQGSEA. V lost 6 bases, J lost 4 bases, and 11 bases stayed unmatched. For the CDR3, the DNA is TGCAGCGTCACGGGTCTAGCGGGAGACCTCACCGGGGAGCTGTTTTTT. Translation gives CSVTGLAGDLTGELFF.

This clone turned up a few times. The chain joins TRBV5-1 to TRBJ2-7; 12 bases map to TRBD2. There are 17 residues in the CDR3. CDR1 SGHRS and CDR2 YFSETQ come from the germline V gene. The V segment lost 4 bases and the J segment 4 bases; nucleotides outside the gene matches: 12. As DNA, the CDR3 is TGCGCCAGCAGCACCTCCCTAGCGGGAGGGGCCCCGTACGAGCAGTACTTC. Its translation is CASSTSLAGGAPYEQYF.